The sequence of this T cell receptor (beta chain) was determined in a study of T cells in pancreatic ductal adenocarcinoma. Study-level findings and limits: Blood clonality (roughly 0.067) did not differ significantly from tumor (roughly 0.11). Unique clonotypes were around 8-fold more numerous in blood than in tumor.

Sequencing was performed with immunoSEQ multiplex PCR; in TCRdb, only in-frame clones are kept and a portion is missing. This sample yields around 15,000 clones, of which more than 75% are seen a single time; more than 15% belongs to the top ten. No neoadjuvant therapy was given to the selected pancreatic ductal adenocarcinoma patients before their surgery. The CDR3 loop spans 13 amino acids. The V segment lost 7 bases and the J segment 1 base; nucleotides outside the gene matches: 6. Germline CDR1 is SQVTM and CDR2 is ANQGSEA. With regard to this clone: Its antigen is as yet unknown.

This rearrangement joins TRBV29-1 to TRBJ1-1, with 7 bases lining up with TRBD1. Sequenced: PBMCs. This receptor was identified in a human donor with pancreatic ductal adenocarcinoma. The CDR3, as DNA: TGCAGCGCCAGCAGGGGGACGAACACTGAAGCTTTCTTT. Residues: CSASRGTNTEAFF. The variable domain in full, completed from reference TRBV29-1 and TRBJ1-1, reads SAVISQKPSRDICQRGTSLTIQCQVDSQVTMMFWYRQQPGQSLTLIATANQGSEATYESGFVIDKFPISRPNLTFSTLTVSNMSPEDSSIYLCSASRGTNTEAFFGQGTRLTVV.